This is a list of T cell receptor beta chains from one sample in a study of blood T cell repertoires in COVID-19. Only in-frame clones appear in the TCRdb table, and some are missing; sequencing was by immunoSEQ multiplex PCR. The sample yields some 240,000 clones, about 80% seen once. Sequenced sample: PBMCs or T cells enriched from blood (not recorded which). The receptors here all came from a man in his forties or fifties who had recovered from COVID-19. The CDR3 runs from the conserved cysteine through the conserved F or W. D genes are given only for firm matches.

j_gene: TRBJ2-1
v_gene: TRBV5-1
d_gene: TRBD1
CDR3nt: TGCGCCAGCAGCTTGTGGCCAGGGGGTAACAATGAGCAGTTCTTC
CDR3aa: CASSLWPGGNNEQFF

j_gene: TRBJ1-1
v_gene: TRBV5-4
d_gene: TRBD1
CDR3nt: TGTGCCAGCAGCTTGGACAGGGGGAACACTGAAGCTTTCTTT
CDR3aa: CASSLDRGNTEAFF

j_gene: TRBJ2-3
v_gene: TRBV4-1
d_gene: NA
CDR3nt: TGCGCCAGCAGCCAAGTGGCTCGTGATACGCAGTATTTT
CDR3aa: CASSQVARDTQYF

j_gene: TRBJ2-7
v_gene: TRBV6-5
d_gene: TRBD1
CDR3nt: TGTGCCACAACCGGGACAGCTAACGAGCAGTACTTC
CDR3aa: CATTGTANEQYF

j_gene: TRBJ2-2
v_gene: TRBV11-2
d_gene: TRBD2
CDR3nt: TGTGCCAGCACCCGGGGGGTACAAAGAGGGACCGGGGAGCTGTTTTTT
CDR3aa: CASTRGVQRGTGELFF

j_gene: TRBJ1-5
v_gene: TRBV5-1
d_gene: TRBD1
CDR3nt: TGCGCCAGCAGTCCCCTAGCGACAGGGACTGCTAATCAGCCCCAGCATTTT
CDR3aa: CASSPLATGTANQPQHF

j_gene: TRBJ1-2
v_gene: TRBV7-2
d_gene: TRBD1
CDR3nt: TGTGCCAGCAGCTCACGGACAGGAAACTATGGCTACACCTTC
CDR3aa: CASSSRTGNYGYTF

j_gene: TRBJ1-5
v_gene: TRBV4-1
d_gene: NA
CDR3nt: TGCGCCAGCAGCCAAGAGCGAGGGTATAGCAATCAGCCCCAGCATTTT
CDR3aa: CASSQERGYSNQPQHF

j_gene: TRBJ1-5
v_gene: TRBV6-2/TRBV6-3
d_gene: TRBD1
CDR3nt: TGTGCCAGCAGCTGGGGACAGCAGCCCCAGCATTTT
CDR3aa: CASSWGQQPQHF

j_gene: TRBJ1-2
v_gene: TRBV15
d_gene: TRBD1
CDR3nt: TGTGCCACCAGCAGAGATCAAGGGGGCAGGGATGGTGGCTACACCTTC
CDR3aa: CATSRDQGGRDGGYTF

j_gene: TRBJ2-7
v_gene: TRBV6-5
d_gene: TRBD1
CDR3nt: TGTGCCAGCAGTTACTCGGGACAGGGAGCGGGGCAGTACTTC
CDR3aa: CASSYSGQGAGQYF